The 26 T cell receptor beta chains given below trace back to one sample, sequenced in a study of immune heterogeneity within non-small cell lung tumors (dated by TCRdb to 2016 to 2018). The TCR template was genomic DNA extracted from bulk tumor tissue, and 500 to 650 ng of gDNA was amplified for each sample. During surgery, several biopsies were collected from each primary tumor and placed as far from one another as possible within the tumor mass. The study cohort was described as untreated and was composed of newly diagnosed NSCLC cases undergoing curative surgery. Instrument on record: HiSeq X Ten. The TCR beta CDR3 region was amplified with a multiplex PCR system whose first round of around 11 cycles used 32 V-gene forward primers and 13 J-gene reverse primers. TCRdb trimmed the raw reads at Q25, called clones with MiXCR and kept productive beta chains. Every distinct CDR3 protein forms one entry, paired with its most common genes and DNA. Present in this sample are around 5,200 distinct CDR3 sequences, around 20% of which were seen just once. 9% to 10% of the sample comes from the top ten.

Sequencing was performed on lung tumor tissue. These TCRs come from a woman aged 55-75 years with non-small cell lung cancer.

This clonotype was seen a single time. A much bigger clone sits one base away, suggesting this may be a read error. The CDR3 bases are TGTGCCAGCAGTATTGGGGGGGGGAACACTGAATCTTTCTTT. Translated: CASSIGGGNTESFF. The chain recombines TRBV28 with TRBJ1-1, with D possibly TRBD1 on 5 matching bases. The germline CDR1 and CDR2 sequences are MDHEN and SYDVKM. The CDR3 contains 14 residues.

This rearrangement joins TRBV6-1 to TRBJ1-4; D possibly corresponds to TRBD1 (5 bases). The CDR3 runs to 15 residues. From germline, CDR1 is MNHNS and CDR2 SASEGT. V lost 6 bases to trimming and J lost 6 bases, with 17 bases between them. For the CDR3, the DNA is TGTGCCAGCAGCCCCGGGTCGGGGGGTTATGAAAAACTGTTTTTT. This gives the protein CASSPGSGGYEKLFF.

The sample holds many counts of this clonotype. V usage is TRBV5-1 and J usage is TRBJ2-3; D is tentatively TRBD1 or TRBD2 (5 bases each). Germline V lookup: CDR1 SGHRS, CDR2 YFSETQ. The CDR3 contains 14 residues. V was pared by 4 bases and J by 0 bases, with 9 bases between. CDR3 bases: TGCGCCAGCAGCCAGGGACGAAGCACAGATACGCAGTATTTT. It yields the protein CASSQGRSTDTQYF. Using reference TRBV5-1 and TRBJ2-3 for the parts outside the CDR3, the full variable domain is KAGVTQTPRYLIKTRGQQVTLSCSPISGHRSVSWYQQTPGQGLQFLFEYFSETQRNKGNFPGRFSGRQFSNSRSEMNVSTLELGDSALYLCASSQGRSTDTQYFGPGTRLTVL.

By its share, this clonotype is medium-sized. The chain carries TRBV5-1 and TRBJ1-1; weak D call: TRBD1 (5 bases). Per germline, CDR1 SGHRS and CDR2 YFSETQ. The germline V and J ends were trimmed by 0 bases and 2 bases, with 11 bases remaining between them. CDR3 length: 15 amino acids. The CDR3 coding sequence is TGCGCCAGCAGCTTGGCTGGAGGGGCAAACACTGAAGCTTTCTTT. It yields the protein CASSLAGGANTEAFF.

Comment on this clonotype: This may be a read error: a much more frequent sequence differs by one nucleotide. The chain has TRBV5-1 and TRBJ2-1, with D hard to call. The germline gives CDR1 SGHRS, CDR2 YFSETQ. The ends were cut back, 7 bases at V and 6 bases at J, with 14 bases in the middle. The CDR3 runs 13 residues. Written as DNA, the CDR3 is TGCGCCAGCGGCATCCGCGTGAGCAATGAGCAGTTCTTC. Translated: CASGIRVSNEQFF.

Here the CDR3 reads CASSLGTTYEQYF. For the CDR3, the DNA is TGTGCCAGCAGCTTGGGCACGACCTACGAGCAGTACTTC. The chain uses TRBV5-4 and TRBJ2-7, with no clear D. Trimming took off 0 bases at V and 2 bases at J, with 6 bases between the two ends. Germline assignment: CDR1 SGHNT and CDR2 YYREEE (reference sequence). This CDR3 is 13 amino acids long.

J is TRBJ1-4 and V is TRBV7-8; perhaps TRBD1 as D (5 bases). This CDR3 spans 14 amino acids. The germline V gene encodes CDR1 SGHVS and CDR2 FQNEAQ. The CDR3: CTSSPGPGNEKLFF. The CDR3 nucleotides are TGTACAAGCAGCCCGGGACCGGGTAATGAAAAACTGTTTTTT.

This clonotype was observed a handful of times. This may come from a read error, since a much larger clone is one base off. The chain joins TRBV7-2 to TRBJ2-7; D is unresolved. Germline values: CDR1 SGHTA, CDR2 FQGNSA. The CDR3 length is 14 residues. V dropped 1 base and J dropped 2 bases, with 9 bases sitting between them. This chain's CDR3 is CASSLGASTYEQYF. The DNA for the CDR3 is TGTGCCAGCAGCTTAGGTGCGTCGACCTACGAGCAGTACTTC.

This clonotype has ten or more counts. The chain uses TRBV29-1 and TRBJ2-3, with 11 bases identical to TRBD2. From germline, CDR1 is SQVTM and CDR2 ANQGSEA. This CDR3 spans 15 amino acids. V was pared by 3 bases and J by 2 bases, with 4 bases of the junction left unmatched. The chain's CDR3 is CSVDGTSGDTDTQYF. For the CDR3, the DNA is TGCAGCGTTGATGGGACTAGCGGAGACACAGATACGCAGTATTTT.

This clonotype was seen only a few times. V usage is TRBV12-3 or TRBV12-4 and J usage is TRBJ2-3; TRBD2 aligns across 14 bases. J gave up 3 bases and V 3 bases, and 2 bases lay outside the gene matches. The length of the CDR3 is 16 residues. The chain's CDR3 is CASSLGLAGVTDTQYF. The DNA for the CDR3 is TGTGCCAGCAGTTTGGGACTAGCGGGGGTAACAGATACGCAGTATTTT.

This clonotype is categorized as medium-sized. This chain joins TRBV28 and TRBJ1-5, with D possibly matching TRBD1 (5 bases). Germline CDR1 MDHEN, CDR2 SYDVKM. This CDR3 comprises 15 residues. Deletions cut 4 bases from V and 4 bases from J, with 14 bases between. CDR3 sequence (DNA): TGTGCCAGCAGTTCAGACCCGGGGGATAATCAGCCCCAGCATTTT. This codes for CASSSDPGDNQPQHF.

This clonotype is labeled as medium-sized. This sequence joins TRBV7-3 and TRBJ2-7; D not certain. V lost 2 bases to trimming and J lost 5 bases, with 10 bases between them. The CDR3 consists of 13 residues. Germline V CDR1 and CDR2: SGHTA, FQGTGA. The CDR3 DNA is TGTGCCAGCAGCTTACAGCCAAGGGACGAGCAGTACTTC. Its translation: CASSLQPRDEQYF.

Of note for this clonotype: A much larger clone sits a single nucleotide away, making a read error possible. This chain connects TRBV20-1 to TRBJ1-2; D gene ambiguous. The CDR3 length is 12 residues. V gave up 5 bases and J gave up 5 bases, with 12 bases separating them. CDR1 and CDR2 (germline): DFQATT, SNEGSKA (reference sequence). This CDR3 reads CSAWAVVYGYTF. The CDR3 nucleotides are TGCAGTGCTTGGGCAGTTGTTTATGGCTACACCTTC.

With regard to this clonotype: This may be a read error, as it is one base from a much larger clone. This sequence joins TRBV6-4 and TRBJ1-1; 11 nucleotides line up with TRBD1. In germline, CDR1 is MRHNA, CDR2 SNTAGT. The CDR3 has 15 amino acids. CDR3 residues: CVSRPDRGRRTEAFF. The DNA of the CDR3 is TGTGTCAGCAGACCGGACAGGGGGCGCCGGACTGAAGCTTTCTTT.

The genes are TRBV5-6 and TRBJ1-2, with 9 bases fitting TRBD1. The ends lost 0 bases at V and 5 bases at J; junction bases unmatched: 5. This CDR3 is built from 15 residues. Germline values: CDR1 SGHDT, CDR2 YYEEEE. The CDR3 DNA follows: TGTGCCAGCAGCTTGGCCGGGACAGGGAATTATGGCTACACCTTC. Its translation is CASSLAGTGNYGYTF.

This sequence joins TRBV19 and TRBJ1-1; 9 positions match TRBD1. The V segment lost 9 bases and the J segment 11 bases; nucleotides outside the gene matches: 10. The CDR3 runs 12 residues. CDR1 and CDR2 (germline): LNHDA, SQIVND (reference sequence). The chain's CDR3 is CASGQGRLRAFF. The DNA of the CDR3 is TGTGCCAGCGGACAGGGGAGGTTGAGGGCTTTCTTT.

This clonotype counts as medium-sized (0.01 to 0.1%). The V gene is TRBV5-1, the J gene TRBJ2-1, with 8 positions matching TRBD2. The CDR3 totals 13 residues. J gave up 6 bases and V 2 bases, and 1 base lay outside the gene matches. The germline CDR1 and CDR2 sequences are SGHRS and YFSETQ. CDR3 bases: TGCGCCAGCAGCTTCGGGACTAGCAATGAGCAGTTCTTC. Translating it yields CASSFGTSNEQFF. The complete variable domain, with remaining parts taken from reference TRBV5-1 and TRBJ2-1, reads KAGVTQTPRYLIKTRGQQVTLSCSPISGHRSVSWYQQTPGQGLQFLFEYFSETQRNKGNFPGRFSGRQFSNSRSEMNVSTLELGDSALYLCASSFGTSNEQFFGPGTRLTVL.

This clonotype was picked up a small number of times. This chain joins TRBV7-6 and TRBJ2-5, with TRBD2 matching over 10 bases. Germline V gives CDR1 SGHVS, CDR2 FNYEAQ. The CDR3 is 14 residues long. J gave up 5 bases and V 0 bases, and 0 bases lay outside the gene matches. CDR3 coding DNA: TGTGCCAGCAGCTTAGCAGCGGGGGGGGAGACCCAGTACTTC. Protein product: CASSLAAGGETQYF.

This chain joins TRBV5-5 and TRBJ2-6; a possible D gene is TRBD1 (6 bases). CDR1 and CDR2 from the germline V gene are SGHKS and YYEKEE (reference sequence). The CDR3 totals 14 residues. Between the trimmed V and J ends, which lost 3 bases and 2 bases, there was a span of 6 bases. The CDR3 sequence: CASSYRAGANVLTF. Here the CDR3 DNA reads TGTGCCAGCAGCTACAGGGCTGGGGCCAACGTCCTGACTTTC.

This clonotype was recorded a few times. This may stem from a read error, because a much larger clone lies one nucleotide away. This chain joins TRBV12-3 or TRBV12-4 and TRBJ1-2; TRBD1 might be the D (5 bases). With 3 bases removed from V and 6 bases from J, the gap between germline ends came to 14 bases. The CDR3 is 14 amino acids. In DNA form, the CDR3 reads TGTGCCAGCAGTTTGACCGGGGGGAACCATGGCTACACCTTC. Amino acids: CASSLTGGNHGYTF.

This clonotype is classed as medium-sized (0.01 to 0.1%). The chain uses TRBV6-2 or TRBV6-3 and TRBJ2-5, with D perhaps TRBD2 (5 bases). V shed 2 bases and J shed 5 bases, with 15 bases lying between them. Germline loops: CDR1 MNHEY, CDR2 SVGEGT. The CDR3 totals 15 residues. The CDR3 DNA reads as TGTGCCAGCAGTTACGTCCGGGGATCTGGCGAGACCCAGTACTTC. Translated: CASSYVRGSGETQYF.

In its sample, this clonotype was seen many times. The CDR3 protein is CSFAAGGLAGGNPTDTQYF. CDR3 nucleotides: TGCAGCTTCGCGGCGGGGGGACTAGCGGGAGGAAACCCCACAGATACGCAGTATTTT. The rearrangement uses TRBV29-1 and TRBJ2-3, with 15 nucleotides matching TRBD2. V lost 8 bases, J lost 2 bases, and 17 bases stayed unmatched. Germline-derived CDR1 and CDR2 are SQVTM and ANQGSEA. The CDR3 consists of 19 residues.

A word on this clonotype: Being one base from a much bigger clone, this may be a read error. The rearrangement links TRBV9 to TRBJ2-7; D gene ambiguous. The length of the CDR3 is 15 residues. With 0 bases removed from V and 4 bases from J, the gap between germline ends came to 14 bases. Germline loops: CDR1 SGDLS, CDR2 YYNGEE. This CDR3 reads CASSVGIGRFYEQYF. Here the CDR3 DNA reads TGTGCCAGCAGCGTAGGGATAGGCCGATTTTACGAGCAGTACTTC.

DNA for the CDR3: TGTGCCAGCAGCCAAGAAGTAGCTAATCAGGCAAAAAACATTCAGTACTTC. As protein: CASSQEVANQAKNIQYF. The genes are TRBV4-2 and TRBJ2-4; D is unclear. Germline values: CDR1 LGHNA, CDR2 YNFKEQ. The CDR3 loop spans 17 amino acids. V lost 0 bases and J 4 bases, leaving 16 bases between the germline ends.

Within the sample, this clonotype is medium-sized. The CDR3 DNA sequence: TGTGCCAGCAGTCCCGTAACGGGAGGGCAATACGAGCAGTACTTC. This gives the protein CASSPVTGGQYEQYF. V is TRBV28 and J is TRBJ2-7; 8 nucleotides match TRBD2. The V and J ends lost 5 bases and 4 bases, in that order; junction bases with no gene match: 10. There are 15 residues in the CDR3. Germline assignment: CDR1 MDHEN and CDR2 SYDVKM.

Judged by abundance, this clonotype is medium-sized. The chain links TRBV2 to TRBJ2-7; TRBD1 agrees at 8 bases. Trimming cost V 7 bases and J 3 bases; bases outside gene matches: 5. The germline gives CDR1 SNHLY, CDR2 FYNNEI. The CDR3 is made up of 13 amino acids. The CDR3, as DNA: TGTGCCAGCACTTTTGGACAGGGCTACGAGCAGTACTTC. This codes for CASTFGQGYEQYF.